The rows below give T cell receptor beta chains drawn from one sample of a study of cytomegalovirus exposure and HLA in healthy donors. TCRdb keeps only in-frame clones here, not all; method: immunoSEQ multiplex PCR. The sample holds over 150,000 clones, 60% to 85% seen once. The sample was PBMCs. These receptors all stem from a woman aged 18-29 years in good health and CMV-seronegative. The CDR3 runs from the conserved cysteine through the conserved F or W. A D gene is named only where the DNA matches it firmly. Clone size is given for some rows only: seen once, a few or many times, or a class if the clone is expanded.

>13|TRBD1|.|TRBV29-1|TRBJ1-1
CSVAGQGDTEAFF
TGCAGCGTGGCCGGACAGGGGGACACTGAAGCTTTCTTT
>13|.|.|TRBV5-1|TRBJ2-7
CASQEGTSYEQYF
TGCGCCAGCCAGGAGGGGACCTCCTACGAGCAGTACTTC
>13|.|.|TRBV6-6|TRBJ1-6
CASTTGGNSPLHF
TGTGCCAGCACCACGGGGGGTAATTCACCCCTCCACTTT
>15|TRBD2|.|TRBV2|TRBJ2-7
CASSTAGAPSYEQYF
TGTGCCAGCAGTACTGCGGGAGCTCCGTCCTACGAGCAGTACTTC
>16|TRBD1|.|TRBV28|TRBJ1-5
CASSLPEGQAAQPQHF
TGTGCCAGCAGTTTACCGGAAGGACAGGCGGCTCAGCCCCAGCATTTT
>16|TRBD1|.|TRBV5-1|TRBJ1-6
CASSSRLQGPESPLHF
TGCGCCAGCAGCTCGAGATTACAGGGGCCGGAATCACCCCTCCACTTT
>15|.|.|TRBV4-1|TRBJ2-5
CASSQVTGGIETQYF
TGCGCCAGCAGCCAAGTCACCGGAGGAATAGAGACCCAGTACTTC
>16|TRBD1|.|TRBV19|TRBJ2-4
CASSPKRDRGENIQYF
TGTGCCAGTAGTCCAAAGAGGGACAGGGGAGAAAACATTCAGTACTTC
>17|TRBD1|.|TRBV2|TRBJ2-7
CASSEVGWTGVLHEQYF
TGTGCCAGCAGTGAAGTGGGTTGGACAGGGGTCCTCCACGAGCAGTACTTC
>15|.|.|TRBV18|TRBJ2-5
CASSPMVVVQETQYF
TGTGCCAGCTCACCAATGGTAGTCGTCCAAGAGACCCAGTACTTC
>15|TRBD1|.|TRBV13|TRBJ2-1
CASSLRQDRDNEQFF
TGTGCCAGCAGCTTAAGACAGGACAGGGACAATGAGCAGTTCTTC
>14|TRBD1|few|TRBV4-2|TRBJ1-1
CASSQRTGGTEAFF
TGTGCCAGCAGCCAGAGGACAGGGGGCACTGAAGCTTTCTTT
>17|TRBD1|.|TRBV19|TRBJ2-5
CASSTYPGTGIQETQYF
TGTGCCAGTAGTACGTACCCCGGGACAGGTATCCAAGAGACCCAGTACTTC
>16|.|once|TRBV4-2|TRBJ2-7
CASSQDRGTLIYEQYF
TGTGCCAGCAGCCAAGACAGGGGTACTCTGATCTACGAGCAGTACTTC
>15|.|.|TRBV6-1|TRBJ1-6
CASSAAGGYNSPLHF
TGTGCCAGCAGTGCGGCCGGGGGATATAATTCACCCCTCCACTTT